This TCR beta chain was sequenced during a study of blood T cell repertoires in COVID-19. As for the study in general: Researchers got acute and convalescent COVID-19 samples from the United States, Italy and Spain. The analysed material was cDNA or gDNA that came from T cells, B-cell-depleted T cells, or PBMCs.

Details on this clone: The same CDR3 is also encoded by other DNA sequences in this sample.

Germline CDR1 and CDR2: LGHDT and YNNKEL (reference sequence). The CDR3 covers 12 residues. Trimming took off 2 bases at V and 6 bases at J, with 8 bases between the two ends. Original processing methods: Reference gene primer amplification gave estimated nucleated cell counts. Measured with immunoSEQ multiplex PCR; TCRdb has only the in-frame clones, and not every one. The DNA was the basis for D and trimming; V, J and clone size are from that table. This table has fewer than 200,000 clones, roughly 82% appearing once. The chain uses TRBV3-1 (or the pseudogene TRBV3-2) and TRBJ2-7; D possibly corresponds to TRBD2 (5 bases). The TCR originated in a woman in her 70s with acute or convalescent COVID-19. Sequenced sample: peripheral blood. The CDR3 coding sequence is TGTGCCAGCAGCCAACGGGGTTCCGAGCAGTACTTC. Amino acid sequence: CASSQRGSEQYF.